This T cell receptor beta chain is drawn from a study of CD8 T cells in ankylosing spondylitis. Study-wide results and limits: Clones linked to disease were reported to show significant enrichment in matched ankylosing spondylitis synovial fluid. With a CD8+ phenotype, disease-linked clones were relatively rare in peripheral blood.

Per the germline V gene, CDR1 is SEHNR and CDR2 is FQNEAQ (reference sequence). CDR3 length: 15 residues. V lost 0 bases to trimming and J lost 5 bases; unmatched junction nucleotides: 6. Comments on this clonotype: Its antigen is unknown.

Quantitative 5'-RACE with molecular barcodes produced the TCR beta libraries. TCRdb called the 5' RACE reads again in MiXCR, with one record for every CDR3 protein. Of about 360,000 distinct CDR3 sequences listed, over 12% are singletons. This TCR came from a male donor with ankylosing spondylitis or in good health (not recorded which). The sequenced sample was blood, either unsorted or a sorted T cell fraction (not recorded which). The V and J genes are TRBV7-9 and TRBJ1-1, with TRBD1 matching 7 bases. CDR3 bases: TGTGCCAGCAGCTTAGCCACAGGGGTCAGAACTGAAGCTTTCTTT. Amino acid sequence: CASSLATGVRTEAFF.